This T cell receptor (beta chain) was retrieved from a study of T cells in Graves' hyperthyroidism and ophthalmopathy. Points from the study as a whole: Progression to ophthalmopathy was predicted a median of roughly seven months early. Clonotypes that were expanded in thyroid above 0.001 mostly appeared in blood too.

CDR3 length: 15 residues. Germline V gene lookup returns CDR1 SGHTA and CDR2 FQGNSA. Trimming cost V 5 bases and J 5 bases; bases outside gene matches: 6. With duration under 3 months, ophthalmopathy was active: Clinical Activity Score at least 3, NOSPECS at least 4. At least ten counts were recorded for this clonotype. Its specificity is unknown. There were TCR beta CDR3 regions amplified from RNA transcripts. The HTBI primer set served for first-round RT-PCR of the TCR CDR3. MiXCR, run by TCRdb on the multiplex PCR reads, gives a single entry per CDR3 protein. This sample yields over 450,000 distinct CDR3 sequences, of which 15% to 20% are seen a single time; approximately 15% belongs to the top ten.

Input material: blood. The rearrangement joins TRBV7-2 to TRBJ2-1; 10 positions match TRBD2. The sequence derives from a woman aged 18-30 years with Graves' ophthalmopathy. The CDR3 DNA reads as TGTGCCAGCAGCCGGACTAGCGGAGACCACAATGAGCAGTTCTTC. This gives the protein CASSRTSGDHNEQFF.